This is a list of T cell receptor beta chains from one sample in a study of cytomegalovirus exposure and HLA in healthy donors. The method was immunoSEQ multiplex PCR; TCRdb's version includes in-frame clones alone and lacks a portion of them. The sample holds under 80,000 clones, 70% to 85% seen once. The source material was PBMCs. The source of these receptors is a woman between 40 and 50 years old in good health and CMV-seronegative. CDR3s include the opening cysteine and the closing phenylalanine or tryptophan. Each record gives: D gene, CDR3 length, clone size, J gene, V gene, CDR3 DNA, CDR3 protein. D genes are given only for firm matches. The listing skips clone size in some rows; elsewhere it reads once, few, many or a size class.

. 13 once TRBJ2-2 TRBV7-2 TGTGCCAGCAGCTCTTTTCGCACCGGGGAGCTGTTTTTT CASSSFRTGELFF
TRBD1 19 . TRBJ1-2 TRBV19 TGTGCCAGTAGTATCCTTTGGCCCGGGACAGGGCCTACTAACTATGGCTACACCTTC CASSILWPGTGPTNYGYTF
TRBD1 13 once TRBJ1-5 TRBV29-1 TGCAGCGTGGGAGGGACAGGGGGCCAGCCCCAGCATTTT CSVGGTGGQPQHF
TRBD1 12 once TRBJ2-1 TRBV7-2 TGTGCCAGCAGCTTAGCGACAGGGGCTCAGTTCTTC CASSLATGAQFF
TRBD1 15 . TRBJ2-3 TRBV9 TGTGCCAGCAGCGCCCGGGACAGCTGGGCAGATACGCAGTATTTT CASSARDSWADTQYF
. 14 . TRBJ1-4 TRBV5-1 TGCGCCAGCAGCCTAGGACGGGGGAATGAAAAACTGTTTTTT CASSLGRGNEKLFF
. 12 few TRBJ1-1 TRBV2 TGTGCCAGCAGTGAAATTACAGCTGAAGCTTTCTTT CASSEITAEAFF
. 14 . TRBJ2-6 TRBV2 TGTGCCTGTCACCCGGGAGCTGGGGCCAACGTCCTGACTTTC CACHPGAGANVLTF
TRBD1 13 few TRBJ2-7 TRBV30 TGTGCCTGGAGTGCTGGGACAGGGGACGAGCAGTACTTC CAWSAGTGDEQYF
TRBD1 17 . TRBJ2-5 TRBV7-9 TGTGCCAGCAGCTTACGGACAGGGGGCGTCGTCCAAGAGACCCAGTACTTC CASSLRTGGVVQETQYF
. 17 few TRBJ2-6 TRBV5-1 TGCGCCAGCAGCTTGGCCCCTACAGGGACTGGGGCCAACGTCCTGACTTTC CASSLAPTGTGANVLTF
. 15 . TRBJ2-2 TRBV7-2 TGTGCCAGCAGCTTAGTAGGGGCCAACACCGGGGAGCTGTTTTTT CASSLVGANTGELFF
. 15 few TRBJ2-1 TRBV7-9 TGTGCCAGCAGCCCGACAGGTTCAATTTACAATGAGCAGTTCTTC CASSPTGSIYNEQFF
TRBD1 11 . TRBJ1-2 TRBV30 TGTGCCTGGGAACAGGGGTATGGCTACACCTTC CAWEQGYGYTF
TRBD2 14 . TRBJ2-1 TRBV10-3 TGTGCCATCAGTACTAGCGGGAGGGACAATGAGCAGTTCTTC CAISTSGRDNEQFF
. 14 . TRBJ2-2 TRBV19 TGTGCCAGTAAGCCGGGAACGAACACCGGGGAGCTGTTTTTT CASKPGTNTGELFF
TRBD1 13 . TRBJ2-1 TRBV5-1 TGCGCCAGCAGCCGGGGACAGCAGAATGAGCAGTTCTTC CASSRGQQNEQFF
. 13 . TRBJ1-1 TRBV28 TGTGCCAGCAGACTGGACAGACTCACTGAAGCTTTCTTT CASRLDRLTEAFF
. 18 . TRBJ2-6 TRBV9 TGTGCCAGCAGCGTAGTCGGGGGACTCGCTTCTGGGGCCAACGTCCTGACTTTC CASSVVGGLASGANVLTF
TRBD1 15 . TRBJ1-6 TRBV9 TGTGCCAGCAGCGGCACGACAGGGTCGAATTCACCCCTCCACTTT CASSGTTGSNSPLHF
. 15 . TRBJ2-1 TRBV7-2 TGTGCCAGCAGCTTAGCCCAGGGCTCCTACAATGAGCAGTTCTTC CASSLAQGSYNEQFF
TRBD2 18 . TRBJ2-3 TRBV7-9 TGTGCCAGCAGCCCTAGGGACTTAGCGGGGACGGAGGAAGATACGCAGTATTTT CASSPRDLAGTEEDTQYF
TRBD2 16 . TRBJ2-5 TRBV7-2 TGTGCCAGCAGCGTGATGTACCAAGCGGGGAGGGAGACCCAGTACTTC CASSVMYQAGRETQYF
. 14 . TRBJ1-4 TRBV25-1 TGTGCCAGCAGTGATGGGGGGGCCGGCGAAAAACTGTTTTTT CASSDGGAGEKLFF
TRBD1 23 . TRBJ2-2 TRBV27 TGTGCCAGCAGTTTCAAGGTGGCCGCCTGGGGACAGGGGGCGGTCGAGAACACCGGGGAGCTGTTTTTT CASSFKVAAWGQGAVENTGELFF
TRBD1 16 . TRBJ1-4 TRBV2 TGTGCCAGCAGTGAAGTGGTCGACAGGGGAGATGAAAAACTGTTTTTT CASSEVVDRGDEKLFF
. 15 . TRBJ1-3 TRBV7-2 TGTGCCAGCAGCTTAGCAGTACACTCTGGAAACACCATATATTTT CASSLAVHSGNTIYF
TRBD1 15 . TRBJ1-5 TRBV28 TGTGCCAGCAATCCGACAGGGGGTCTCTTTCAGCCCCAGCATTTT CASNPTGGLFQPQHF
. 13 . TRBJ2-3 TRBV2 TGTGCCAGCAGTGGTGACTCCACAGATACGCAGTATTTT CASSGDSTDTQYF
TRBD1 13 . TRBJ1-2 TRBV5-1 TGCGCCAGCAGCTTGGGAGGGGGCGATGGCTACACCTTC CASSLGGGDGYTF
TRBD1 15 . TRBJ2-3 TRBV5-1 TGCGCCAGCAGCCCGGAGGGACAGGGGGGACTCACGCAGTATTTT CASSPEGQGGLTQYF
TRBD2 13 . TRBJ2-1 TRBV6-4 TGTGCCAGCAGCGGGGGGGCCTACAATGAGCAGTTCTTC CASSGGAYNEQFF
. 11 . TRBJ2-7 TRBV11-2 TGTGCCAGCAGCTTACTAGGCGAGCAGTACTTC CASSLLGEQYF
. 11 . TRBJ2-3 TRBV29-1 TGCAGCGTGGAGTCGGGAGATACGCAGTATTTT CSVESGDTQYF
. 19 . TRBJ1-5 TRBV15 TGTGCCACCAGCAGAGATCTCGACAGTGACGGCTATAGCAATCAGCCCCAGCATTTT CATSRDLDSDGYSNQPQHF
. 13 . TRBJ2-7 TRBV15 TGTGCCACCAGCAGAGATGTCCCTTACGAGCAGTACTTC CATSRDVPYEQYF
. 18 . TRBJ2-3 TRBV12-5 TGTGCTAGTGGTTCCATTCGCCAGGGGCTGGGCCCCACAGATACGCAGTATTTT CASGSIRQGLGPTDTQYF
TRBD1 15 . TRBJ1-5 TRBV7-2 TGTGCCAGCAGCCAGCGGACAGGGGGCCCCCAGCCCCAGCATTTT CASSQRTGGPQPQHF
. 14 . TRBJ1-1 TRBV7-9 TGTGCCAGCAGCTTAGTAGGGGCGGTTCCAGAAGCTTTCTTT CASSLVGAVPEAFF
TRBD2 15 . TRBJ2-2 TRBV7-6 TGTGCCAGCAGCAAGAGGACTAGCGGGGGCGGGGAGCTGTTTTTT CASSKRTSGGGELFF
. 12 . TRBJ2-5 TRBV29-1 TGCACCACGAGACAGAACCAAGAGACCCAGTACTTC CTTRQNQETQYF
TRBD2 14 . TRBJ2-7 TRBV7-9 TGTGCCAGCAGCTTACGGGGGGAGGCCTACGAGCAGTACTTC CASSLRGEAYEQYF
. 15 . TRBJ2-2 TRBV9 TGTGCCAGCAGCGGATCGTTTACAAACACCGGGGAGCTGTTTTTT CASSGSFTNTGELFF
. 14 . TRBJ1-5 TRBV4-1 TGCGCCAGCAGCCAAGCACAAGGCAATCAGCCCCAGCATTTT CASSQAQGNQPQHF
. 14 . TRBJ1-4 TRBV6-5 TGTGCCAGCAGTCCGTTCGGGGGTGATGAAAAACTGTTTTTT CASSPFGGDEKLFF
. 12 . TRBJ1-1 TRBV29-1 TGCAGCGTTGAACGGCAGGGTATTGACGCTTTCTTT CSVERQGIDAFF
. 15 few TRBJ2-5 TRBV5-5 TGTGCCAGCAGCCTGGGGCCAACCTACCAAGAGACCCAGTACTTC CASSLGPTYQETQYF
TRBD1 16 . TRBJ1-4 TRBV7-9 TGTGCCAGCAGCCGCCCCAGGGGGACGGTCAATGAAAAACTGTTTTTT CASSRPRGTVNEKLFF
TRBD1 17 . TRBJ2-5 TRBV28 TGTGCCAGCAGTTTACCCAGACAGGGGCCGTACCAAGAGACCCAGTACTTC CASSLPRQGPYQETQYF
TRBD2 14 . TRBJ2-7 TRBV7-7 TGTGCTAGCAGCCATGGGACTAGCGGCTACGAGCAGTACTTC CASSHGTSGYEQYF
TRBD1 15 . TRBJ2-7 TRBV27 TGTGCCAGCAGTTTATCCGGGACAGGGACCTACGAGCAGTACTTC CASSLSGTGTYEQYF
. 16 . TRBJ1-1 TRBV7-2 TGTGCCAGCAGCTTTAGAGCAGGGCCGCCGATGGGGGAAGCTTTCTTT CASSFRAGPPMGEAFF
. 13 once TRBJ1-5 TRBV6-6 TGTGCCAGCAGGGCGGGGAGGAGTCAGCCCCAGCATTTT CASRAGRSQPQHF
. 13 . TRBJ2-7 TRBV11-2 TGTGCCAGCAGCTTAGGGCTTCCCTACGAGCAGTACTTC CASSLGLPYEQYF
TRBD1 15 . TRBJ2-4 TRBV27 TGTGCCAGCAGGGGGTCCGGGACAGGGGGGAACATTCAGTACTTC CASRGSGTGGNIQYF
TRBD2 16 . TRBJ2-3 TRBV19 TGTGCCAGTAGTAGGGCGGGACTAGGGACTACAGATACGCAGTATTTT CASSRAGLGTTDTQYF
TRBD1 15 . TRBJ1-1 TRBV7-8 TGTGCCAGCAGCCGTATCAGGGGGGTGGGCACTGAAGCTTTCTTT CASSRIRGVGTEAFF
. 16 . TRBJ2-1 TRBV7-6 TGTGCCAGCAGCTTAGCGGTAGCGACCTCCTACAATGAGCAGTTCTTC CASSLAVATSYNEQFF
. 12 . TRBJ2-7 TRBV2 TGTGCCGGCGTGGGACTCGACTACGAGCAGTACTTC CAGVGLDYEQYF
. 13 few TRBJ1-1 TRBV5-6 TGTGCCAGCAGCTTGCCAGGGGTACGTGAAGCTTTCTTT CASSLPGVREAFF